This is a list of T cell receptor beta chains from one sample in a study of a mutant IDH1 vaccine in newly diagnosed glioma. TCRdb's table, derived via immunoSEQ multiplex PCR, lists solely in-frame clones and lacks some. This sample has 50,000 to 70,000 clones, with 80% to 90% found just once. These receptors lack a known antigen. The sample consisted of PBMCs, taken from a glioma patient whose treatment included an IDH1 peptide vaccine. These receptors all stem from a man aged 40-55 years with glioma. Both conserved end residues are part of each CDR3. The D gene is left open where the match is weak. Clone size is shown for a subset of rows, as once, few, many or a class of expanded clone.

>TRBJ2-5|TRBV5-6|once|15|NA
TGTGCCAGCAGCTATTGGTCCAGGGTCGGGGGGACCCAGTACTTC
CASSYWSRVGGTQYF
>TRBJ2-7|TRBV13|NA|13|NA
TGTGCCAGCAGCTTAGGACTTTCTGGGGAGCAGTACTTC
CASSLGLSGEQYF
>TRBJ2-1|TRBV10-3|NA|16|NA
TGTGCCATCACACCAGGGGACGTAAGCTCCTACAATGAGCAGTTCTTC
CAITPGDVSSYNEQFF
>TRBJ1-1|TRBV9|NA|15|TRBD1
TGTGCCAGCAGCGTAGGGGGGACAGCAAGGTCTGAAGCTTTCTTT
CASSVGGTARSEAFF
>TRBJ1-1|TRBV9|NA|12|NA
TGTGCCAGCAGCGTAGTTCAGTCCGAAGCTTTCTTT
CASSVVQSEAFF
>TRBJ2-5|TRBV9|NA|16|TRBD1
TGTGCCAGCAACCCTTCAACGGGACAGCTCCAAGAGACCCAGTACTTC
CASNPSTGQLQETQYF
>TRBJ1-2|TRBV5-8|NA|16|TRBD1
TGTGCCAGCAGCCCCGGGACAGGGACCCGCGGATATGGCTACACCTTC
CASSPGTGTRGYGYTF
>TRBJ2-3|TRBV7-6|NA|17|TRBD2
TGTGCCAGCAGCTTTAGAGGAAGGACTAGCGGCACAGATACGCAGTATTTT
CASSFRGRTSGTDTQYF
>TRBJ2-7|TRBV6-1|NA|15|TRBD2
TGTGCCAGCATTCCTACTAGCGGGGTCTCCTACGAGCAGTACTTC
CASIPTSGVSYEQYF
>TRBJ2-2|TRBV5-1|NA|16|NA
TGCGCCAGCAGCTTACGAACAGGGCTGAACACCGGGGAGCTGTTTTTT
CASSLRTGLNTGELFF
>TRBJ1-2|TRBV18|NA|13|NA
TGTGCCAGCTCACTTCAGGGCGTCTATGGCTACACCTTC
CASSLQGVYGYTF
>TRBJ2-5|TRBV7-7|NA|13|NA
TGTGCTAGCAGCTTAGAGCGATTCGAGACCCAGTACTTC
CASSLERFETQYF
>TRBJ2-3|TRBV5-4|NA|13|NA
TGTGCCAGCAGCCTAGATAGCACAGATACGCAGTATTTT
CASSLDSTDTQYF
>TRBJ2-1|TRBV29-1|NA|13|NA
TGCAGCGGGAGAGGGACCTCCTACAATGAGCAGTTCTTC
CSGRGTSYNEQFF
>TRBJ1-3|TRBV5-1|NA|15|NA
TGCGCCAGCAGCTTGGCCGCAGGAACTGGAAACACCATATATTTT
CASSLAAGTGNTIYF
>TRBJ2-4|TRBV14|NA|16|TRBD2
TGTGCCAGCAGAAATGTACAGCGGGGGGTCAGGAACATTCAGTACTTC
CASRNVQRGVRNIQYF
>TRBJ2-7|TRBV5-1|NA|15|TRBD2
TGCGCCAGCAGCCCGCTGGCGGGAGGCCCCCTGGATCAGTACTTC
CASSPLAGGPLDQYF
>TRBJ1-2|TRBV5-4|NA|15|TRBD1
TGTGCCAGCAGCTCGAAAGGGGGCACCGGCTATGGCTACACCTTC
CASSSKGGTGYGYTF
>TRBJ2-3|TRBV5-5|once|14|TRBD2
TGTGCCAGCAGCTTGGCCGGGAGGCCTGATACGCAGTATTTT
CASSLAGRPDTQYF
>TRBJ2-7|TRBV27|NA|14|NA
TGTGCCAGCAGTTTTGGGGCCAGAGCCTACGAGCAGTACTTC
CASSFGARAYEQYF
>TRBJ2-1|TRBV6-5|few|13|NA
TGTGCCAGCAGTAGGGACATACAATCGCGCCAGTTCTTC
CASSRDIQSRQFF
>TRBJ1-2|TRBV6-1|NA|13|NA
TGTGCCATCTATTTTCTAGCTAACTATGGCTACACCTTC
CAIYFLANYGYTF
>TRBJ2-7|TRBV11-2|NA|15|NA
TGTGCCAGCACCCGCGGGGAGGTGGGTCAATACGAGCAGTACTTC
CASTRGEVGQYEQYF
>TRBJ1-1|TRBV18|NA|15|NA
TGTGCCAGCTCACCGCTGGACAGCTTGAACACTGAAGCTTTCTTT
CASSPLDSLNTEAFF
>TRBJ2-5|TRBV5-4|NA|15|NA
TGTGCCAGCAGCCTGCCTGGGGGTTATGGGGAGACCCAGTACTTC
CASSLPGGYGETQYF